The next 5 T cell receptor beta chains were all read from a single sample in a study of cytotoxic CD8 clonotypes in ibrutinib-treated CLL. The repertoire was sequenced with immunoSEQ multiplex PCR; TCRdb's copy has only in-frame clones and lacks some. This sample has more than 200,000 clones, with roughly 70% found just once. The material was PBMCs, obtained after 24 months of ibrutinib treatment. These receptors all stem from a human donor with chronic lymphocytic leukemia.

The chain joins TRBV6-1 to TRBJ1-1; D is unclear. Germline-derived CDR1 and CDR2 are MNHNS and SASEGT. V lost 6 bases and J 5 bases, leaving 4 bases between the germline ends. CDR3 length equals 10 residues. Here the CDR3 DNA reads TGTGCCAGCAGAGATACTGAAGCTTTCTTT. This sequence encodes CASRDTEAFF.

On this clone: The same CDR3 arises from other DNA sequences in this sample as well. CDR3 nucleotides: TGTGCCAGCTCACCAGGACAGGGCAGCACAGATACGCAGTATTTT. Translated, it gives CASSPGQGSTDTQYF. V usage is TRBV18 and J usage is TRBJ2-3; TRBD1 agrees at 8 bases. The junction had 1 base not matched to a gene; V was cut back by 2 bases and J by 0 bases. CDR1 is KGHSH and CDR2 is LQKENI in the germline V gene. There are 15 residues in the CDR3.

This clone is a singleton in its sample. This chain joins TRBV29-1 and TRBJ1-1; possibly TRBD1 for D (6 bases). Trimming left V 6 bases short and J 1 base short, with 15 bases between. This CDR3 region has 14 residues. From germline, CDR1 is SQVTM and CDR2 ANQGSEA. CDR3: CSVRGTPQNTEAFF. DNA of the CDR3: TGCAGCGTAAGGGGGACACCCCAGAACACTGAAGCTTTCTTT. The variable domain in full, with the rest retrieved from reference TRBV29-1 and TRBJ1-1, is SAVISQKPSRDICQRGTSLTIQCQVDSQVTMMFWYRQQPGQSLTLIATANQGSEATYESGFVIDKFPISRPNLTFSTLTVSNMSPEDSSIYLCSVRGTPQNTEAFFGQGTRLTVV.

In this sample, this clone turned up a few times. The CDR3 protein is CASSYSRDVSTEAFF. CDR3 DNA: TGTGCCAGCAGTTACTCGCGGGACGTGAGCACTGAAGCTTTCTTT. The chain combines TRBV6-5 with TRBJ1-1; perhaps TRBD1 as D (5 bases). The CDR3 spans 15 residues. Trimming removed 0 bases from V and 4 bases from J, with 12 bases in between. Germline lookup yields CDR1 MNHEY and CDR2 SVGAGI.

The genes are TRBV7-2 and TRBJ2-2; D gene unclear. Trimming removed 5 bases at V and 6 bases at J, with 13 bases between. Germline lookup yields CDR1 SGHTA and CDR2 FQGNSA. The CDR3 consists of 14 residues. The CDR3 DNA is TGTGCCAGCAGCACATCACCCGGCCCCGGGGAGCTGTTTTTT. Its protein is CASSTSPGPGELFF.